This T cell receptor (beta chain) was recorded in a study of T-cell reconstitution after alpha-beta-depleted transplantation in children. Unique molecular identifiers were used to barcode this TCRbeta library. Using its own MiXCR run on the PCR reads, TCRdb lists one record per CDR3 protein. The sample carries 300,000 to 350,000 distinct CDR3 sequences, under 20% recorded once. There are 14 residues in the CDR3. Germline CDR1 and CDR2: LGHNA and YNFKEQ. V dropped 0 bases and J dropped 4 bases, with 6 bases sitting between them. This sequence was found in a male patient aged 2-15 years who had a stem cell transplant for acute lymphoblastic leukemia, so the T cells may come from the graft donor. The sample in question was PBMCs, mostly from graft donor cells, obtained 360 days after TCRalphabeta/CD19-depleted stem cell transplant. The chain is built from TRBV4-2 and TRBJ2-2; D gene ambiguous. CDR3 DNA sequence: TGTGCCAGCAGCCAAGATCGCGGCACCGGGGAGCTGTTTTTT. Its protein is CASSQDRGTGELFF.